A single sample is the source of the 5 T cell receptor beta chains below, sequenced in a study of OX40 agonist ivuxolimab in advanced cancers. The assay was immunoSEQ multiplex PCR, and TCRdb's table has in-frame clones only and misses some. The table lists 60,000 or so clones, more than 65% of them singletons, with under 0.65% in the top ten. Sequencing used CD4+ or CD8+ T cells sorted from blood, obtained in a trial of the OX40 agonist ivuxolimab. Receptor source: an adult with an advanced solid tumor such as melanoma, head and neck, liver or kidney cancer.

This clone was detected a few times. The V and J genes are TRBV4-1 and TRBJ2-3; 14 bases align to TRBD2. The CDR3 is 17 residues long. Germline loops: CDR1 MGHRA, CDR2 YSYEKL. Trimming removed 6 bases from V and 4 bases from J; junction bases left unmatched: 9. Here the CDR3 reads CASSPGTSGRGADTQYF. The CDR3 DNA follows: TGCGCCAGCAGTCCCGGGACTAGCGGGAGAGGAGCAGATACGCAGTATTTT.

This chain joins TRBV7-8 and TRBJ1-6; TRBD1 matches 7 bases. In germline, CDR1 is SGHVS, CDR2 FQNEAQ. The V segment lost 3 bases and the J segment 8 bases; nucleotides outside the gene matches: 10. The CDR3 contains 16 residues. CDR3 coding DNA: TGTGCCAGCAGCTTTAACCCCGGGACAGCCCATTCACCCCTCCACTTT. Its translation is CASSFNPGTAHSPLHF.

The genes are TRBV23-1 and TRBJ1-5, with D possibly being TRBD1 (6 bases). TRBV23-1 is designated an ORF whose function remains uncertain. Trimming pared 3 bases from V and 4 bases from J, leaving 16 bases between. The length of the CDR3 is 16 residues. The CDR3 loop is CASSHKSTGFNQPQHF. The CDR3 DNA reads TGCGCCAGCAGTCATAAAAGTACAGGGTTTAATCAGCCCCAGCATTTT.

V usage is TRBV30 and J usage is TRBJ1-2; 9 bases agree with TRBD1. The J segment lost 8 bases and the V segment lost 6 bases, leaving 4 bases of the junction unmatched. Germline CDR1 is GTSNPN and CDR2 is SVGIG (reference sequence). The CDR3 length is 11 residues. As DNA, the CDR3 is TGTGCCTGTGGGACAGGGTCAGGCTACACCTTC. Protein sequence: CACGTGSGYTF.

The chain has TRBV11-2 and TRBJ2-5; 8 bases are shared with TRBD2. Germline V gene sequence: CDR1 SGHAT, CDR2 FQNNGV. The V gene end was trimmed by 0 bases and the J gene end by 5 bases; junction bases not matched to a gene: 8. The CDR3 runs to 16 residues. CDR3 sequence: CASSLDRVAGIETQYF. The CDR3 nucleotides are TGTGCCAGCAGCTTAGATCGGGTAGCGGGAATTGAGACCCAGTACTTC.